A single sample is the source of the 22 T cell receptor beta chains below, sequenced in a study of Ad26.COV2.S vaccination and SARS-CoV-2 variants. TCRdb's copy holds only in-frame clones and misses some; the assay was immunoSEQ multiplex PCR. The sample holds around 370,000 clones, roughly 94% seen once. Sequences were derived from peripheral blood, sampled after recovery from COVID-19. Receptor source: a human donor who had recovered from COVID-19.

The chain employs TRBV5-6 and TRBJ1-1; D not resolved. V shed 6 bases and J shed 4 bases, with 19 bases lying between them. The germline V gene encodes CDR1 SGHDT and CDR2 YYEEEE. The CDR3 is 15 amino acids. The CDR3 DNA reads TGTGCCAGCACCGAAACCAGGCTATGGGGCACTGAAGCTTTCTTT. As protein: CASTETRLWGTEAFF. Full variable domain (outside the CDR3, taken from reference TRBV5-6 and TRBJ1-1): DAGVTQSPTHLIKTRGQQVTLRCSPKSGHDTVSWYQQALGQGPQFIFQYYEEEERQRGNFPDRFSGHQFPNYSSELNVNALLLGDSALYLCASTETRLWGTEAFFGQGTRLTVV.

The V call is TRBV5-1, the J call TRBJ2-1; 7 nucleotides agree with TRBD1. Germline CDR1 and CDR2: SGHRS and YFSETQ. This CDR3 has 15 amino acids. With 2 bases clipped from V and 5 bases from J, the junction kept 7 bases outside the gene matches. Written as DNA, the CDR3 is TGCGCCAGCAGCTTAAGGGACAGCCCTAACAATGAGCAGTTCTTC. It is translated as CASSLRDSPNNEQFF.

The chain links TRBV9 to TRBJ2-7; D is perhaps TRBD1 (5 bases). The germline gives CDR1 SGDLS, CDR2 YYNGEE. Trimming left V 0 bases short and J 2 bases short, with 6 bases between. The CDR3 extends over 13 amino acids. CDR3 in DNA: TGTGCCAGCAGCGTAGGGGGCACCTACGAGCAGTACTTC. Translating it yields CASSVGGTYEQYF.

The rearrangement uses TRBV6-5 and TRBJ2-7; 8 bases are shared with TRBD1. Germline CDR1 is MNHEY and CDR2 is SVGAGI. V lost 6 bases and J lost 4; bases outside the gene matches: 8. The CDR3 is 14 residues long. This chain's CDR3 is CASSPGGSRYEQYF. The CDR3 region has the DNA TGTGCCAGCAGCCCAGGGGGCAGTAGGTACGAGCAGTACTTC.

The J gene is TRBJ1-5, the V gene TRBV6-5; D is unresolved. V was shortened by 8 bases and J by 0 bases, with 8 bases between the two germline ends. CDR1 and CDR2 from the germline V gene are MNHEY and SVGAGI. The CDR3 length is 13 residues. For the CDR3, the DNA is TGTGCCAGCTGTCAGAATAGCAATCAGCCCCAGCATTTT. This translates into CASCQNSNQPQHF.

The V and J genes are TRBV5-1 and TRBJ2-1, with 12 bases identical to TRBD1. Germline CDR1 SGHRS, CDR2 YFSETQ. The CDR3 covers 14 residues. The trim removed 3 bases at V and 9 bases at J, leaving 4 bases unmatched. CDR3 region: CASSSGTGGAEQFF. The CDR3 DNA is TGCGCCAGCAGCTCCGGGACAGGGGGCGCTGAGCAGTTCTTC.

This chain uses TRBV12-3 or TRBV12-4 with TRBJ2-1; 7 bases agree with TRBD1. The CDR3 loop spans 13 amino acids. Losses at the gene ends were 4 bases for V and 6 bases for J; bases not matched to a gene: 3. CDR3 nucleotide sequence: TGTGCCAGCAGTTCGGGACAGACCAATGAGCAGTTCTTC. It specifies CASSSGQTNEQFF.

This chain joins TRBV7-9 and TRBJ2-2, with 7 bases matching TRBD2. The CDR3 runs to 15 residues. Germline values: CDR1 SEHNR, CDR2 FQNEAQ (reference sequence). Unmatched junction bases numbered 5, after V lost 5 bases and J lost 2 bases. In DNA, the CDR3 is TGTGCCAGCAGCGCCCGACTAGCTAACACCGGGGAGCTGTTTTTT. Amino acids: CASSARLANTGELFF.

This chain links TRBV4-3 with TRBJ2-1; TRBD2 matches at 10 bases. V dropped 2 bases and J dropped 6; count of bases not matched to a gene: 1. This CDR3 comprises 14 residues. CDR1 LGHNA and CDR2 YSLEER come from the germline V gene. CDR3 residues: CASSQLAGVNEQFF. CDR3 in DNA: TGCGCCAGCAGCCAACTAGCGGGGGTCAATGAGCAGTTCTTC.

V usage is TRBV6-5 and J usage is TRBJ1-6; tentative D call: TRBD1 (6 bases). V was clipped by 7 bases and J by 7 bases, with 14 bases between them. Germline V gives CDR1 MNHEY, CDR2 SVGAGI. The CDR3 length is 14 residues. The CDR3 DNA is TGTGCCAGCACCCGGGAGGGGGAAAATTCACCCCTCCACTTT. Amino acids: CASTREGENSPLHF.

The chain is built from TRBV9 and TRBJ2-6; D is undetermined. Per the germline V gene, CDR1 is SGDLS and CDR2 is YYNGEE. The CDR3 totals 19 residues. The V and J ends lost 2 bases and 0 bases respectively, with 18 bases between them. CDR3 residues: CASSVTTGQSPSGANVLTF. The CDR3 nucleotides are TGTGCCAGCAGCGTGACCACCGGGCAATCCCCCTCTGGGGCCAACGTCCTGACTTTC. Together with reference TRBV9 and TRBJ2-6, the CDR3 gives the full variable domain: DSGVTQTPKHLITATGQRVTLRCSPRSGDLSVYWYQQSLDQGLQFLIQYYNGEERAKGNILERFSAQQFPDLHSELNLSSLELGDSALYFCASSVTTGQSPSGANVLTFGAGSRLTVL.

The rearrangement links TRBV10-3 to TRBJ1-6; D unclear. CDR1 is ENHRY, CDR2 SYGVKD, per germline. V lost 3 bases, J lost 9 bases, and 12 bases lay in between. The CDR3 is 14 residues long. The CDR3 region is CAISDDPGFSPLHF. The CDR3 nucleotides are TGTGCCATCAGTGATGACCCCGGGTTTTCACCCCTCCACTTT.

The V gene is TRBV7-8, the J gene TRBJ2-7; 7 bases fit TRBD1. J gave up 5 bases and V 3 bases, and 4 bases lay outside the gene matches. CDR3 length: 13 amino acids. CDR1 is SGHVS and CDR2 is FQNEAQ in the germline V gene. CDR3 nucleotides: TGTGCCAGCAGCTTTAGGGGGCGCAACGAGCAGTACTTC. Amino acid sequence: CASSFRGRNEQYF.

This sequence joins TRBV5-5 and TRBJ2-7; D ambiguous. The CDR3 contains 13 residues. V dropped 6 bases and J dropped 4 bases, with 14 bases sitting between them. Germline assignment: CDR1 SGHKS and CDR2 YYEKEE (reference sequence). The CDR3 region has the DNA TGTGCCAGCACCATGGGTGGAGTTTACGAGCAGTACTTC. Its translation is CASTMGGVYEQYF.

The gene calls are TRBV2 and TRBJ2-5, with D tentatively TRBD2 (6 bases). This CDR3 region has 15 residues. Germline-derived CDR1 and CDR2 are SNHLY and FYNNEI. V was cut by 11 bases and J by 1 base, with 20 bases left in between. CDR3 in amino acids: CAARRAPPGQETQYF. The CDR3 DNA reads TGTGCCGCCCGGAGGGCTCCGCCCGGCCAAGAGACCCAGTACTTC. Full variable domain (missing parts from reference TRBV2 and TRBJ2-5): EPEVTQTPSHQVTQMGQEVILRCVPISNHLYFYWYRQILGQKVEFLVSFYNNEISEKSEIFDDQFSVERPDGSNFTLKIRSTKLEDSAMYFCAARRAPPGQETQYFGPGTRLLVL.

J is TRBJ2-7 and V is TRBV20-1; D uncertain. Trimming took off 3 bases at V and 4 bases at J, with 7 bases between the two ends. Per the germline V gene, CDR1 is DFQATT and CDR2 is SNEGSKA (reference sequence). The length of the CDR3 is 11 residues. This chain's CDR3 is CSARGKYEQYF. DNA for the CDR3: TGCAGTGCTAGGGGAAAGTACGAGCAGTACTTC.

The rearrangement joins TRBV7-2 to TRBJ1-2; 9 bases are shared with TRBD1. CDR3 size: 14 residues. V dropped 1 base and J dropped 7; count of bases not matched to a gene: 4. Germline values: CDR1 SGHTA, CDR2 FQGNSA. The CDR3 loop is CASSLEDRGFGYTF. CDR3 bases: TGTGCCAGCAGCTTAGAGGACAGGGGTTTTGGCTACACCTTC.

The V call is TRBV3-1 (or the pseudogene TRBV3-2), the J call TRBJ2-5, with 15 bases lining up with TRBD2. Germline trimming cut 1 base from V and 5 bases from J; bases unmatched to any gene: 11. The V gene's germline CDR1 is LGHDT and CDR2 YNNKEL (reference sequence). The CDR3 spans 19 residues. This CDR3 is CASSQARRTSGGELETQYF. CDR3 coding DNA: TGTGCCAGCAGCCAAGCTCGCAGGACTAGCGGGGGGGAATTGGAGACCCAGTACTTC.

This clone was seen only a few times. This rearrangement joins TRBV2 to TRBJ1-2, with D perhaps matching TRBD1 (6 bases). The CDR3 covers 14 residues. The V and J ends lost 0 bases and 7 bases respectively, with 12 bases between them. Germline values: CDR1 SNHLY, CDR2 FYNNEI. For the CDR3, the DNA is TGTGCCAGCAGTGAAGCGGCACGACAGGCTGGCTACACCTTC. Translating it yields CASSEAARQAGYTF.

The rearrangement joins TRBV3-1 (or the pseudogene TRBV3-2) to TRBJ1-2; D gene ambiguous. CDR3 length equals 14 residues. From germline, CDR1 is LGHDT and CDR2 YNNKEL (reference sequence). V was pared by 0 bases and J by 4 bases, with 9 bases between. In DNA form, the CDR3 reads TGTGCCAGCAGCCAAGATCGGGCAGGCTATGGCTACACCTTC. It is translated as CASSQDRAGYGYTF.

This chain links TRBV6-5 with TRBJ1-5; D call uncertain. V dropped 4 bases and J dropped 3 bases, with 10 bases sitting between them. CDR1 and CDR2 (germline): MNHEY, SVGAGI. The CDR3 spans 14 residues. The CDR3 sequence is CASSSVYDNQPQHF. The CDR3 region has the DNA TGTGCCAGCAGTTCAGTGTACGACAATCAGCCCCAGCATTTT.

This rearrangement joins TRBV18 to TRBJ2-3; 10 bases align to TRBD2. The germline CDR1 and CDR2 sequences are KGHSH and LQKENI. CDR3 length: 16 amino acids. Trimming took 3 bases from V and 3 from J; bases not matched to a gene: 6. The CDR3 region is CASSPPTSGDTDTQYF. CDR3 sequence (DNA): TGTGCCAGCTCACCGCCTACTAGCGGGGATACAGATACGCAGTATTTT.